These T cell receptor beta chains were read from a single sample in a study of T cell responses to AZD1222 COVID-19 vaccine. Clones were sequenced by immunoSEQ multiplex PCR, and TCRdb holds only the in-frame ones, with some missing. The sample consists of almost 55,000 clones, around four fifths of them appearing once. The sample here was peripheral blood, taken on day 0 of AZD1222 vaccination. The receptors shown here come from an adult in good health. Both conserved end residues are part of each CDR3.

TRBJ1-5 TRBV28 CASRTGGPQPQHF
TRBJ2-1 TRBV30 CAWADYVASNEQFF
TRBJ1-2 TRBV11-1 CASSKGQGHYGYTF
TRBJ2-5 TRBV9 CASSVGTEETQYF
TRBJ1-2 TRBV10-1 CASSDGQGIRYTF
TRBJ1-2 TRBV19 CASGDRLYGYTF
TRBJ2-2 TRBV29-1 CSGSRGANTGELFF
TRBJ2-7 TRBV5-4 CASSPTGGPSYF
TRBJ2-7 TRBV21-1 CASRYSPSYEQYF
TRBJ1-5 TRBV3-1/TRBV3-2 CASSMDRAGNQPQHF
TRBJ2-1 TRBV7-3 CASSLTSGGQVEQFF
TRBJ1-4 TRBV6-5 CASRPRGSTNEKLFF
TRBJ2-7 TRBV29-1 CSVEQGETGTTEQYF
TRBJ2-7 TRBV10-1 CASSESRVVYF
TRBJ2-3 TRBV27 CASALGQITDTQYF
TRBJ1-2 TRBV28 CASNNGGVGYTF
TRBJ1-5 TRBV19 CASSGEYSNQPQHF
TRBJ2-7 TRBV30 CAWSRGLLGSYEQYF
TRBJ2-3 TRBV6-5 CASSLSAGPTDTQYF
TRBJ1-1 TRBV5-4 CASSFRFRSSVNMNTEAFF
TRBJ1-2 TRBV5-1 CASSLGPQGERHYGYTF